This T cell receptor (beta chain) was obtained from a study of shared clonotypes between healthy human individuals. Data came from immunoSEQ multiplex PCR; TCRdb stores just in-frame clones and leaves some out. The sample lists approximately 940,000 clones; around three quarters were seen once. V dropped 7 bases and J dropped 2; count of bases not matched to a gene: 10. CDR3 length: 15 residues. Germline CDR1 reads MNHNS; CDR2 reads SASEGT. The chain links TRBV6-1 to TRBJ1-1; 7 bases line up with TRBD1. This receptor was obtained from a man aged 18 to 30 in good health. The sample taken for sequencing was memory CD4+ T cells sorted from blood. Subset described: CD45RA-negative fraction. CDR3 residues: CASTKGGGGNTEAFF. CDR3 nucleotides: TGTGCCAGCACCAAAGGCGGAGGGGGCAACACTGAAGCTTTCTTT.